Below are 26 T cell receptor beta chains sequenced from a single sample in a study of immune evolution from preneoplasia to lung adenocarcinoma. The assay was immunoSEQ multiplex PCR, and TCRdb's table has in-frame clones only and misses some. The top ten clones hold approximately 9.8% of a sample with about 6,500 clones, nearly 75% of them seen once. The material sequenced was FFPE lung adenocarcinoma in situ tissue. The receptor source for this set is an older donor with lung adenocarcinoma.

This clone has only a few counts. The rearrangement uses TRBV5-6 and TRBJ1-2, with 7 bases aligning to TRBD1. From germline, CDR1 is SGHDT and CDR2 YYEEEE. CDR3 length equals 13 residues. V shed 0 bases and J 4 bases; nucleotides not matched to a gene: 0. CDR3: CASSLGDSYGYTF. The CDR3 DNA reads as TGTGCCAGCAGCTTGGGGGACAGCTATGGCTACACCTTC.

The chain has TRBV19 and TRBJ2-1; D may be TRBD1 (6 bases). Trimming left V 10 bases short and J 0 bases short, with 13 bases between. CDR3 length: 14 residues. In germline, CDR1 is LNHDA, CDR2 SQIVND (reference sequence). The CDR3 region is CATTTGRSYNEQFF. DNA of the CDR3: TGTGCCACAACGACAGGCCGCTCCTACAATGAGCAGTTCTTC. Filled out from reference TRBV19 and TRBJ2-1, the complete variable domain reads DGGITQSPKYLFRKEGQNVTLSCEQNLNHDAMYWYRQDPGQGLRLIYYSQIVNDFQKGDIAEGYSVSREKKESFPLTVTSAQKNPTAFYLCATTTGRSYNEQFFGPGTRLTVL.

CDR3 sequence reads: CASSEGWGGTGNEKLFF. CDR3 nucleotides: TGTGCCAGCAGTGAAGGCTGGGGCGGGACAGGGAATGAAAAACTGTTTTTT. The chain is built from TRBV6-1 and TRBJ1-4; 9 positions match TRBD1. There are 17 residues in the CDR3. V lost 1 base, J lost 5 bases, and 8 bases stayed unmatched. In germline, CDR1 is MNHNS, CDR2 SASEGT.

The chain recombines TRBV2 with TRBJ2-2, with a tentative D call TRBD1 (6 bases). The CDR3 has 13 amino acids. The germline gives CDR1 SNHLY, CDR2 FYNNEI. Trimming stripped 6 bases from V and 7 bases from J, with 12 bases between. DNA for the CDR3: TGTGCCAGCAGCCTACGACAGGACGGGGAGCTGTTTTTT. It specifies CASSLRQDGELFF. Together with reference TRBV2 and TRBJ2-2, the CDR3 gives the full variable domain: EPEVTQTPSHQVTQMGQEVILRCVPISNHLYFYWYRQILGQKVEFLVSFYNNEISEKSEIFDDQFSVERPDGSNFTLKIRSTKLEDSAMYFCASSLRQDGELFFGEGSRLTVL.

The rearrangement uses TRBV30 and TRBJ2-7, with D hard to call. V lost 5 bases, J lost 2 bases, and 13 bases lay in between. CDR3 length equals 13 residues. Looked up from germline, CDR1 is GTSNPN and CDR2 is SVGIG (reference sequence). The CDR3 spells CAWGNRAPYEQYF. The CDR3 nucleotides read TGTGCCTGGGGTAACCGGGCCCCCTACGAGCAGTACTTC.

V usage is TRBV11-1 and J usage is TRBJ2-6; TRBD1 is a possible D gene (6 bases). Deletions cut 5 bases from V and 1 base from J, with 15 bases between. CDR1 SGHAT and CDR2 FQDESV come from the germline V gene (reference sequence). The CDR3 consists of 17 residues. The CDR3 DNA follows: TGTGCCAGCAGCCGGGACATAAGTTCGTCTGGGGCCAACGTCCTGACTTTC. Translation gives CASSRDISSSGANVLTF.

The chain combines TRBV28 with TRBJ2-7; 9 nucleotides agree with TRBD1. V lost 8 bases and J lost 6; bases outside the gene matches: 11. CDR1 and CDR2 (germline): MDHEN, SYDVKM. The CDR3 has 14 residues. CDR3 sequence reads: CASGSTGGVPEQYF. CDR3 DNA: TGTGCCAGCGGATCGACAGGGGGTGTCCCCGAGCAGTACTTC.

This chain joins TRBV7-2 and TRBJ2-7; TRBD1 agrees at 11 bases. The junction had 9 bases not matched to a gene; V was cut back by 5 bases and J by 9 bases. Germline assignment: CDR1 SGHTA and CDR2 FQGNSA. This CDR3 is built from 14 residues. CDR3 nucleotide sequence: TGTGCCAGCAGCCGGGACAGGGGGGTGCTTAGGCAGTACTTC. It specifies CASSRDRGVLRQYF.

DNA for the CDR3: TGTGCCAGCAGAAACTCGGGGTACCTCCAGCCCCAGCATTTT. As protein: CASRNSGYLQPQHF. The chain links TRBV2 to TRBJ1-5; D gene unclear. The CDR3 covers 14 residues. Looked up from germline, CDR1 is SNHLY and CDR2 is FYNNEI. V was clipped by 6 bases and J by 7 bases, with 16 bases between them.

J is TRBJ2-6 and V is TRBV29-1; D is unclear. The CDR3 length is 13 residues. Germline CDR1 is SQVTM and CDR2 is ANQGSEA. The V end lost 4 bases, the J end lost 4 bases, and 8 bases lay between the germline ends. The CDR3 sequence: CSVGRTGANVLTF. The CDR3 DNA follows: TGCAGCGTTGGCAGGACCGGGGCCAACGTCCTGACTTTC. Complete variable domain (other parts from reference TRBV29-1 and TRBJ2-6): SAVISQKPSRDICQRGTSLTIQCQVDSQVTMMFWYRQQPGQSLTLIATANQGSEATYESGFVIDKFPISRPNLTFSTLTVSNMSPEDSSIYLCSVGRTGANVLTFGAGSRLTVL.

The rearrangement uses TRBV19 and TRBJ1-5; 10 nucleotides align to TRBD1. The CDR3 is 15 amino acids. Germline V gene data show CDR1 as LNHDA and CDR2 as SQIVND (reference sequence). J was trimmed by 2 bases and V by 7 bases; bases with no gene match: 5. The CDR3 loop reads CASTLTGGGNQPQHF. The CDR3 DNA follows: TGTGCCAGTACCTTGACAGGGGGCGGCAATCAGCCCCAGCATTTT. Based on the CDR3 plus reference TRBV19 and TRBJ1-5, the full variable domain is DGGITQSPKYLFRKEGQNVTLSCEQNLNHDAMYWYRQDPGQGLRLIYYSQIVNDFQKGDIAEGYSVSREKKESFPLTVTSAQKNPTAFYLCASTLTGGGNQPQHFGDGTRLSIL.

V and J are TRBV5-1 and TRBJ2-3; 8 nucleotides agree with TRBD2. The CDR3 is 16 residues long. V trimming: 0 bases; J trimming: 6 bases; junction bases outside the gene matches: 9. Germline V CDR1 and CDR2: SGHRS, YFSETQ. CDR3 DNA sequence: TGCGCCAGCAGCTTGGCCCGGGCAGCGGGAGCCGATACGCAGTATTTT. Translating gives CASSLARAAGADTQYF.

V gene TRBV27 combines with J gene TRBJ2-7; D might be TRBD1 or TRBD2, each matching 5 bases. This CDR3 contains 14 residues. CDR1 MNHEY and CDR2 SMNVEV come from the germline V gene (reference sequence). V lost 5 bases and J lost 1, with 12 bases in between. This chain's CDR3 is CASSARDGSYEQYF. The CDR3 coding sequence is TGTGCCAGCAGTGCCCGGGACGGTTCCTACGAGCAGTACTTC.

The chain recombines TRBV27 with TRBJ2-1; tentatively, D is TRBD2 (6 bases). The V end was cut by 8 bases, the J end by 3 bases, with 11 bases between. The CDR3 runs to 13 residues. Germline V gene lookup returns CDR1 MNHEY and CDR2 SMNVEV (reference sequence). In nucleotides, the CDR3 is TGTGCCAGCGCCGCGGGATTCTACAATGAGCAGTTCTTC. Residues: CASAAGFYNEQFF.

This chain uses TRBV28 with TRBJ1-6; D possibly corresponds to TRBD1 (5 bases). V was trimmed by 4 bases and J by 6 bases, leaving 19 bases between them. The CDR3 covers 17 residues. Germline-derived CDR1 and CDR2 are MDHEN and SYDVKM. CDR3 region: CASSSSWGGRGNSPLHF. The CDR3 DNA reads as TGTGCCAGCAGTTCCTCTTGGGGGGGTCGGGGTAATTCACCCCTCCACTTT.

The V and J genes are TRBV29-1 and TRBJ2-7; D uncertain. V gave up 4 bases and J gave up 2 bases, with 15 bases separating them. CDR3 size: 14 residues. Germline lookup yields CDR1 SQVTM and CDR2 ANQGSEA. The CDR3 loop is CSVGGRRTTYEQYF. DNA of the CDR3: TGCAGCGTTGGGGGTAGGCGGACCACCTACGAGCAGTACTTC.

This clone was seen only once. CDR3 protein: CSVGDYEQYF. In DNA form, the CDR3 reads TGCAGTGTGGGGGACTACGAGCAGTACTTC. The rearrangement uses TRBV20-1 and TRBJ2-7, with D perhaps given as TRBD1 or TRBD2 (5 bases each). Deletions cut 7 bases from V and 3 bases from J, with 7 bases between. Per germline, CDR1 DFQATT and CDR2 SNEGSKA (reference sequence). The CDR3 is 10 amino acids.

The J gene is TRBJ2-5, the V gene TRBV6-5, with a weak D call TRBD2 (6 bases). The CDR3 covers 15 residues. Trimming cost V 0 bases and J 5 bases, with 13 bases left between them. Germline V gene lookup returns CDR1 MNHEY and CDR2 SVGAGI. DNA for the CDR3: TGTGCCAGCAGTTACTCCGGAGTGGAGGGGGAGACCCAGTACTTC. Its protein product is CASSYSGVEGETQYF.

This clone showed up just once. The chain's CDR3 is CASSKLTETQYF. CDR3 coding DNA: TGTGCCAGCAGTAAGTTGACGGAGACCCAGTACTTC. J is TRBJ2-5 and V is TRBV7-9; D uncertain. The CDR3 totals 12 residues. V gave up 6 bases and J gave up 5 bases, with 10 bases separating them. CDR1 and CDR2 (germline): SEHNR, FQNEAQ (reference sequence).

Points on this clone: Germline is not matched at one junction end, which may reflect a read error. The genes are TRBV5-6 and TRBJ1-2; 11 bases agree with TRBD1. Per germline, CDR1 SGHDT and CDR2 YYEEEE. The CDR3 loop spans 15 amino acids. In nucleotides, the CDR3 is TGTACCAGCAGCGGGGGACAGGGGGAGAACTATGGCTACACCTTC. It specifies CTSSGGQGENYGYTF.

The V and J genes are TRBV30 and TRBJ1-1; D unclear. The CDR3 covers 13 residues. Trimming stripped 1 base from V and 7 bases from J, with 13 bases between. Looked up from germline, CDR1 is GTSNPN and CDR2 is SVGIG (reference sequence). CDR3 loop: CAWSGNKRGEAFF. Here the CDR3 DNA reads TGTGCCTGGAGTGGCAACAAACGCGGTGAAGCTTTCTTT.

This chain uses TRBV2 with TRBJ1-3, with 8 bases that match TRBD1. The CDR3 is made up of 15 amino acids. Looked up from germline, CDR1 is SNHLY and CDR2 is FYNNEI. Germline trimming cut 5 bases from V and 2 bases from J; bases unmatched to any gene: 5. CDR3: CASSRTGSTGNTIYF. DNA for the CDR3: TGTGCCAGCAGTCGGACAGGGAGTACTGGAAACACCATATATTTT.

The genes are TRBV29-1 and TRBJ1-4, with 11 bases identical to TRBD1. The V gene end was trimmed by 5 bases and the J gene end by 6 bases; junction bases not matched to a gene: 2. CDR3 size: 13 residues. CDR1 is SQVTM, CDR2 ANQGSEA, per germline. CDR3 nucleotides: TGCAGCGTTCCGGGACAGGGGGATGAAAAACTGTTTTTT. This gives the protein CSVPGQGDEKLFF.

The J gene is TRBJ1-6, the V gene TRBV30; 8 bases map to TRBD1. The CDR3 covers 20 residues. CDR1 and CDR2 from the germline V gene are GTSNPN and SVGIG (reference sequence). The J segment lost 6 bases and the V segment lost 6 bases, leaving 25 bases of the junction unmatched. CDR3 residues: CACASTAPPRRGLSNSPLHF. In DNA form, the CDR3 reads TGTGCCTGTGCGAGTACCGCTCCTCCCCGCAGGGGGCTGTCTAATTCACCCCTCCACTTT.

J is TRBJ1-1 and V is TRBV9; TRBD1 matches at 8 bases. V shed 0 bases and J 5 bases; nucleotides not matched to a gene: 0. The CDR3 spans 13 residues. The germline CDR1 and CDR2 sequences are SGDLS and YYNGEE. The CDR3 DNA reads as TGTGCCAGCAGCGTAGACAGGGGGACTGAAGCTTTCTTT. This gives the protein CASSVDRGTEAFF.

The chain recombines TRBV6-5 with TRBJ1-1; the D is unclear. Per germline, CDR1 MNHEY and CDR2 SVGAGI. The V gene lost 5 bases and the J gene lost 1 base, with 14 bases spanning the gap. This CDR3 region has 15 residues. The CDR3 is CASSLGRVQNTEAFF. The CDR3 bases are TGTGCCAGCAGTCTCGGTCGGGTCCAGAACACTGAAGCTTTCTTT.